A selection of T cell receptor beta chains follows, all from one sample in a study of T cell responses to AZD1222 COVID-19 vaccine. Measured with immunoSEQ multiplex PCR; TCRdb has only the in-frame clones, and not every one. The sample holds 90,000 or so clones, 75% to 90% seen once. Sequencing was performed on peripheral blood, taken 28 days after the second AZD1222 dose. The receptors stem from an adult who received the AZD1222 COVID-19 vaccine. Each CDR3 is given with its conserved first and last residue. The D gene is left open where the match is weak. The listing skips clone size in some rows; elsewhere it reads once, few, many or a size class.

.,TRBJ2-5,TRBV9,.,TGTGCCAGCAGCGTAGCGGGGGTGGAGACCCAGTACTTC,CASSVAGVETQYF
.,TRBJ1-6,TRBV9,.,TGTGCCAGCAGCGTAGATGTTACCGAACCCCTCCACTTT,CASSVDVTEPLHF
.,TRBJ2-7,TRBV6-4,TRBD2,TGTGCCAGCAGTGCCGCTAGCGGGGGGTCCTACGAGCAGTACTTC,CASSAASGGSYEQYF
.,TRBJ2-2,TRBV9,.,TGTGCCAGCAGCCCTTACTACAGGGTTCTGGACACCGGGGAGCTGTTTTTT,CASSPYYRVLDTGELFF
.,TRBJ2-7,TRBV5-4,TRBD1,TGTGCCAGCAGCTCGGACAGGAGCTCCTACGAGCAGTACTTC,CASSSDRSSYEQYF
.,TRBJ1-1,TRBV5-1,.,TGCGCCAGCTCGGGCTCGGGGACTGAAGCTTTCTTT,CASSGSGTEAFF
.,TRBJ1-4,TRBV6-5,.,TGTGCCAGCAGTTACAATCCCGCCGCGCCTAATGAAAAACTGTTTTTT,CASSYNPAAPNEKLFF
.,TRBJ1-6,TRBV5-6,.,TGTGCCAGCAGCTCAACCTACAGGGCTTCACCCCTCCACTTT,CASSSTYRASPLHF
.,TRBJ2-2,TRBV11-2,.,TGTGCCAGCAGCTGGGGGGGGCCAGCGAACACCGGGGAGCTGTTTTTT,CASSWGGPANTGELFF
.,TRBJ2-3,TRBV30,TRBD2,TGTGCCTGGAGTAAGGGACTAGCGGGGGGGCCTAGCACAGATACGCAGTATTTT,CAWSKGLAGGPSTDTQYF
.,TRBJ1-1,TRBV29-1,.,TGCAGCGTTGAAAAGAACACTGAAGCTTTCTTT,CSVEKNTEAFF
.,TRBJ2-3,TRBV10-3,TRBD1,TGTGCCATCAGTGGACCCGGGACAGGGGATAAAGATACGCAGTATTTT,CAISGPGTGDKDTQYF
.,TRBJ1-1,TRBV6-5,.,TGTGCCAGCAGCCGGGCCAAAAACACTGAAGCTTTCTTT,CASSRAKNTEAFF
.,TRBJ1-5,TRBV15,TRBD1,TGTGCCACCAGCAGAGGGCCGACGTCAGGGGGACAGCCCCAGCATTTT,CATSRGPTSGGQPQHF
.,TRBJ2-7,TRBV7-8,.,TGTGCCAGCAGCTCGGGGCTCTACGAGCAGTACTTC,CASSSGLYEQYF
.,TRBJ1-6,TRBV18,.,TGTGCCAGCTCACCAGGGCCGAAAAGCTCCTATAATTCACCCCTCCACTTT,CASSPGPKSSYNSPLHF
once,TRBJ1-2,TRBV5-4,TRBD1,TGTGCCAGCAGCTGGGACAGGGACTATGGCTACACCTTC,CASSWDRDYGYTF
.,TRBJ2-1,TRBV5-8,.,TGTGCCAGCAGTGCTTACAATGAGCAGTTCTTC,CASSAYNEQFF
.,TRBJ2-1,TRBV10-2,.,TGCGCCAGCAGCCCCACTAGCCGAGGGGGTAAGCAGTTCTTC,CASSPTSRGGKQFF
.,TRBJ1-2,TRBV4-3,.,TGCGCCAGCAGCCAACAGTCAGGAATAGCTAACTATGGCTACACCTTC,CASSQQSGIANYGYTF
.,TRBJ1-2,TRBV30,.,TGTGCCTGGAGTGTCCTTCCGACCTGGGGGCATAACTATGGCTACACCTTC,CAWSVLPTWGHNYGYTF
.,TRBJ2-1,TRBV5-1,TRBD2,TGCGCCAGCAGCTACAGCGGGGGGGCCAGCAATGAGCAGTTCTTC,CASSYSGGASNEQFF
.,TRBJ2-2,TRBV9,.,TGTGCCAGCAGCGTAGGGTGGGGGATTTCCTCGAACACCGGGGAGCTGTTTTTT,CASSVGWGISSNTGELFF
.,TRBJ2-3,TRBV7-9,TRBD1,TGTGCCAGCAGCTACAGGGGAACAGATACGCAGTATTTT,CASSYRGTDTQYF